The rows below give T cell receptor beta chains drawn from one sample of a study of blood T cells in healthy people across ages. MiXCR, applied by TCRdb to the 5' RACE reads, yields one record per CDR3 protein. The sample shows approximately 900,000 distinct CDR3 sequences, around 48% of them seen only once. Material: blood. Receptor source: a man in his thirties or forties in good health. Both conserved end residues are part of each CDR3. The order of the fields is J gene, V gene, CDR3 length, CDR3 protein.

NA,TRBV5-1,14,CASSQDPFKDEQYF
TRBJ1-2,TRBV28,11,CASNRMGGYTF
TRBJ2-1,TRBV5-6,13,CASTSTPPNEQFF
TRBJ1-6,TRBV6-2/TRBV6-3,13,CASWRQGNSPLHF
TRBJ2-5,TRBV11-2,15,CASRGVAAHQETQYF
TRBJ2-7,TRBV9,18,CASSSGLAGPFSSYEQYF
TRBJ2-3,TRBV3-1,14,CASSQDRHTDTQYF
TRBJ2-1,TRBV7-3,15,CAGSSRTGGRNEQFF
TRBJ1-1,TRBV29-1,11,CSVGGDREAFF
TRBJ2-1,TRBV9,13,CASSVEPLGEQFF
TRBJ1-2,TRBV20-1,13,CSAPGQTIYGYTF
TRBJ1-5,TRBV6-6,15,CASRAPGNSNQPQHF
TRBJ2-4,TRBV10-3,16,CAISESSSGAKNIQYF
TRBJ2-1,TRBV18,18,CASSPVPSRLTGSYEQFF
TRBJ2-6,TRBV3-1,15,CASSPYRSGANVLTF
TRBJ2-5,TRBV7-9,15,CASSLGQGEGETQYF
TRBJ2-3,TRBV20-1,15,CSATGLAAHTDTQYF
TRBJ2-7,TRBV2,14,CASSGTQGSYEQYF
TRBJ2-7,TRBV7-9,14,CASSSKGLSYEQYF
TRBJ1-5,TRBV6-2/TRBV6-3,19,CASRITPMGTGAIYQPQHF
TRBJ2-1,TRBV28,17,CASSPGRLAGHYNEQFF
TRBJ1-5,TRBV5-1,17,CASSLGEDRVSNQPQHF
TRBJ1-2,TRBV28,14,CASTLDGNFYGYTF
TRBJ1-5,TRBV6-2/TRBV6-3,18,CASSYSTGTGGVNQPQHF
TRBJ2-5,TRBV25-1,16,CASNESIQGGQETQYF
TRBJ1-2,TRBV5-1,13,CASSPGQNYGYTF
NA,TRBV7-2,15,CASSFPGDRGNEQYF
TRBJ2-7,TRBV6-5,17,CASSYSGTGVRGYEQYF
TRBJ2-7,TRBV14,14,CASSQDRWFYEQYF
TRBJ1-6,TRBV6-5,16,CASSPTTGSWLSPLHF
TRBJ2-3,TRBV24-1,15,CTTSGRVTSTDTQYF
TRBJ1-2,TRBV29-1,12,CSVPGQGCGYTF
TRBJ2-1,TRBV6-5,16,CASSYSRQGLVNEQFF
TRBJ2-7,TRBV6-5,15,CASSMTGITALEQYF
TRBJ2-1,TRBV7-9,14,CASSYSGLANEQFF
TRBJ2-1,TRBV7-2,14,CASSPGDFHNEQFF
TRBJ2-7,TRBV25-1,12,CASSPGTVEQYF
TRBJ2-3,TRBV30,13,CAGGNLGTDTQYF
NA,TRBV12-3/TRBV12-4,14,CASSFTNGGYEQYF
TRBJ1-1,TRBV5-8,13,CASTPIWNTEAFF